The sequence of this T cell receptor (beta chain) was determined in a study of response to subunit inactivated influenza vaccine (dated by TCRdb to about 2018). Study-level background: The study used deep quantitative T cell receptor repertoire profiling to track responses to a trivalent subunit inactivated influenza vaccine.

Overall results and qualifications from the work: According to the authors, only a limited number of new T cells may be recruited by each seasonal influenza vaccination.

Taken with the paper, the label for time point translates to: 45 to 55 days after influenza vaccine administration. The method was RT-PCR. TCRdb records Illumina HiSeq 2500 as the sequencer. TCRdb cleaned the public reads at Q25 with fastp, built clones with MiXCR and kept in-frame beta chains. Each entry merges the rows of one CDR3 protein and shows their most common DNA and genes. For this sample there are under 200,000 distinct CDR3 sequences; under 13% appear just once. 9.5% to 15% of the sample is held by the ten biggest clonotypes. Measured from the cysteine to the phenylalanine, the CDR3 is 15 residues long. Solely the CDR3 DNA is kept, with 45 bases framed from the first base. V is cut by 5 bases and J by 8 bases, and the space between the germline ends is 21 bases. Regarding this clonotype: This clone's antigen is unknown. No much larger clonotype is one base removed from it; base qualities were not supplied.

This TCR was sampled from a man aged 45 to 65 who received an inactivated influenza vaccine. Donor details come from another sample of the same person, matched by shared clones. Recombination linked TRBV12-3 or TRBV12-4 to TRBJ1-2, with TRBD1 tentatively as D gene (6 bases match). This specimen consisted of non-naive T cells sorted from PBMCs, obtained roughly 45 days after vaccination. Explained via the paper, the cell subset or site label denotes: memory T cell fraction. The DNA reads TGTGCCAGCAGTCCCTTCCTCTCGGACAGAAGGGGCTACACCTTC. This yields the protein CASSPFLSDRRGYTF.